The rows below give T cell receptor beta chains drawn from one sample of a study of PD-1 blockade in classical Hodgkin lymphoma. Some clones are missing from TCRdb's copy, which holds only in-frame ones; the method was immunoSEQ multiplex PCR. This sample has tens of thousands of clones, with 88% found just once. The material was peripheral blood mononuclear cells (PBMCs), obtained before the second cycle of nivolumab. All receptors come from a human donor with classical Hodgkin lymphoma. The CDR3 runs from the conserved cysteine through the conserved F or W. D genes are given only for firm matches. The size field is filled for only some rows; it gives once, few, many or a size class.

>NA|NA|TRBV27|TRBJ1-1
CASSLSKGLNTEAFF
TGTGCCAGCAGTTTATCGAAGGGCCTGAACACTGAAGCTTTCTTT
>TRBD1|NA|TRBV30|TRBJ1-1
CAWNPGQADTEAFF
TGTGCCTGGAACCCCGGACAGGCGGACACTGAAGCTTTCTTT
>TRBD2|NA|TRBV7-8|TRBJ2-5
CASSSGTSDGTQYF
TGTGCCAGCAGCTCCGGGACTAGCGATGGGACCCAGTACTTC
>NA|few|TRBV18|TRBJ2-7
CASSPDRYGQQYF
TGTGCCAGCTCACCCGACAGGTACGGGCAGCAGTACTTC
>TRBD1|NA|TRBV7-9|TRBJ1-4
CASSWDRGREKLFF
TGTGCCAGCAGCTGGGACAGGGGACGTGAAAAACTGTTTTTT
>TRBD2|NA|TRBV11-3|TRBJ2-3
CASSLDGASGMRTDTQYF
TGTGCCAGCAGCTTAGATGGCGCTAGCGGGATGCGCACAGATACGCAGTATTTT
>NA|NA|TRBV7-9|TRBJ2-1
CASSTQGGKNNEQFF
TGTGCCAGCAGCACTCAAGGGGGGAAGAACAATGAGCAGTTCTTC
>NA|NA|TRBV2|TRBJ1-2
CASTVQENNYGYTF
TGTGCCAGCACTGTACAGGAGAATAACTATGGCTACACCTTC
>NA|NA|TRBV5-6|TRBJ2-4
CASSMRRLAKNIQYF
TGTGCCAGCAGCATGAGAAGATTAGCCAAAAACATTCAGTACTTC
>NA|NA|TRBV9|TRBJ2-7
CASSFEDWSYEQYF
TGTGCCAGCAGCTTCGAAGACTGGTCCTACGAGCAGTACTTC
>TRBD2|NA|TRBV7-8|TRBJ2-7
CASRILAGGSYEQYF
TGTGCCAGCAGGATTCTAGCGGGAGGCTCCTACGAGCAGTACTTC
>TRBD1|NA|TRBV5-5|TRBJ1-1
CASSLAPGQGLGGQEAFF
TGTGCCAGCAGCTTGGCCCCAGGACAGGGACTCGGCGGCCAAGAAGCTTTCTTT
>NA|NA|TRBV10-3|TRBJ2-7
CAISEKLNGDEQYF
TGTGCCATCAGTGAGAAACTAAACGGTGACGAGCAGTACTTC
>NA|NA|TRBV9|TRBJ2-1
CASSVEDSYNEQFF
TGTGCCAGCAGCGTAGAGGACAGTTACAATGAGCAGTTCTTC
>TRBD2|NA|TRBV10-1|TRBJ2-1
CASSPTSGRAYNEQFF
TGCGCCAGCAGTCCCACGAGCGGGAGGGCCTACAATGAGCAGTTCTTC
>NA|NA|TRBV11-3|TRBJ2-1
CASSVPGRMNSYNEQFF
TGTGCCAGCAGCGTTCCGGGACGGATGAATTCCTACAATGAGCAGTTCTTC
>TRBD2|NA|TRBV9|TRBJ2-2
CASSPRSGSPNTGELFF
TGTGCCAGCAGCCCCCGTAGCGGGAGCCCTAACACCGGGGAGCTGTTTTTT
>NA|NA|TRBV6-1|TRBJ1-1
CASSVGRRSLESEAFF
TGTGCCAGCAGTGTGGGACGGAGGTCCCTGGAGTCGGAAGCTTTCTTT
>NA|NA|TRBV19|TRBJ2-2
CASSINPGELFF
TGTGCCAGTAGTATAAACCCCGGGGAGCTGTTTTTT
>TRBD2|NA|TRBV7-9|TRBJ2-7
CASSLLAGTTYEQYF
TGTGCCAGCAGCCTATTAGCGGGAACCACCTACGAGCAGTACTTC
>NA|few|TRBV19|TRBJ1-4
CASSLIEGGNEKLFF
TGTGCCAGTAGCCTTATCGAGGGTGGTAATGAAAAACTGTTTTTT
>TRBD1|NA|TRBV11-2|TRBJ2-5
CASSLVRGRGETQYF
TGTGCCAGCAGCTTAGTCCGGGGCAGGGGGGAGACCCAGTACTTC
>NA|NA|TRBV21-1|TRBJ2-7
CASSKQMPGLPEMYEQYF
TGTGCCAGCAGCAAACAGATGCCGGGACTCCCGGAGATGTACGAGCAGTACTTC
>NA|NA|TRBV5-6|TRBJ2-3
CASSLQRANTDTQYF
TGTGCCAGCAGCTTACAGCGGGCGAACACAGATACGCAGTATTTT
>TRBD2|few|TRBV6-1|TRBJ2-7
CASSPRGGYEQYF
TGTGCCAGCAGTCCCCGGGGGGGTTACGAGCAGTACTTC
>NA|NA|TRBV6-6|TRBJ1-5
CASSRVSNQPQHF
TGTGCCAGCAGCCGGGTTAGCAATCAGCCCCAGCATTTT
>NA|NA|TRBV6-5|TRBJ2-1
CASSYSIQAYEQFF
TGTGCCAGCAGTTACTCGATCCAAGCTTATGAGCAGTTCTTC
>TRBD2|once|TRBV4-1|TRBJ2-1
CASSPSLAGDSYNEQFF
TGCGCCAGCAGCCCTTCACTAGCGGGAGACTCCTACAATGAGCAGTTCTTC
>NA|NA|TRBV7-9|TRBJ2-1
CASSLISEVRSYNEQFF
TGTGCCAGCAGCCTAATTAGCGAGGTTCGTTCCTACAATGAGCAGTTCTTC
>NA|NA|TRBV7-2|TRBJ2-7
CASSSDGPSTYEQYF
TGTGCCAGCAGCTCCGACGGGCCCTCTACCTACGAGCAGTACTTC
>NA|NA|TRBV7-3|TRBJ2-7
CASSVAGQGGYEQYF
TGTGCCAGCAGCGTAGCGGGACAGGGAGGCTACGAGCAGTACTTC
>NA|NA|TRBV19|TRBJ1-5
CASSKGINQPQHF
TGTGCCAGTAGTAAAGGGATCAATCAGCCCCAGCATTTT
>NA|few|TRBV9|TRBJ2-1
CASSARDQAYNEQFF
TGTGCCAGCAGCGCCCGGGATCAAGCCTACAATGAGCAGTTCTTC
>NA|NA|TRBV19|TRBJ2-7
CASAQGLAYEQYF
TGTGCCAGTGCCCAGGGACTGGCCTACGAGCAGTACTTC
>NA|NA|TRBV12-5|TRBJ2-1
CASGFGPSYNEQFF
TGTGCTAGTGGTTTTGGGCCATCATACAATGAGCAGTTCTTC
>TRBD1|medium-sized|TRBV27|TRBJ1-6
CASSFGTGGLDVNSPLHF
TGTGCCAGCAGTTTCGGGACAGGGGGCCTCGATGTGAATTCACCCCTCCACTTT
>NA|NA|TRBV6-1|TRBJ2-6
CASSDPGGANVLTF
TGTGCCAGCAGTGACCCGGGGGGGGCCAACGTCCTGACTTTC
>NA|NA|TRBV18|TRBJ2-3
CATLTDLSSTDTQYF
TGTGCCACCCTCACCGACTTGTCAAGCACAGATACGCAGTATTTT
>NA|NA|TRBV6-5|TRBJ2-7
CASNLDSSYEQYF
TGTGCCAGCAACTTGGACAGCTCCTACGAGCAGTACTTC
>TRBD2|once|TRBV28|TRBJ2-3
CASTFSLAGIGDTQYF
TGTGCCAGCACCTTTTCCCTAGCGGGAATTGGAGATACGCAGTATTTT
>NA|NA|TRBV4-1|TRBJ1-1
CASSHRQNTEAFF
TGCGCCAGCAGCCATCGGCAGAACACTGAAGCTTTCTTT
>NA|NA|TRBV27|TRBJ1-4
CASSSLSDRYNEKLFF
TGTGCCAGCAGTTCCCTATCCGACAGATATAATGAAAAACTGTTTTTT
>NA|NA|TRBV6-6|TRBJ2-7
CASSYVQGADEQYF
TGTGCCAGCAGTTACGTTCAGGGCGCCGACGAGCAGTACTTC
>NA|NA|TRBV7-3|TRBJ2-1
CASSLRGYNEQFF
TGTGCCAGCAGCTTAAGGGGCTACAATGAGCAGTTCTTC
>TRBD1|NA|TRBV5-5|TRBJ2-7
CASSRDRVSYEQYF
TGTGCCAGCAGCCGGGACAGGGTATCCTACGAGCAGTACTTC
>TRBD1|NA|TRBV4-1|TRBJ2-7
CASSHGQGAYEQYF
TGCGCCAGCAGCCATGGACAGGGGGCCTACGAGCAGTACTTC
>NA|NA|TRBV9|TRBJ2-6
CASSVISGANVLTF
TGTGCCAGCAGCGTGATATCTGGGGCCAACGTCCTGACTTTC
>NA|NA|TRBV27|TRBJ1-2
CASSYQAYYGYTF
TGTGCCAGCAGTTACCAGGCCTACTATGGCTACACCTTC
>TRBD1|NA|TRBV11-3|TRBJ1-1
CASSPGTGAFF
TGTGCCAGCAGCCCTGGGACAGGAGCTTTCTTT